This T cell receptor (beta chain) is drawn from a study of blood T cell repertoires in COVID-19. Across the whole study: Sites in the United States, Italy and Spain provided acute and convalescent COVID-19 samples.

Authors' processing steps: Quantification of nucleated cells was approximated via reference gene primer amplification. This table comes from immunoSEQ multiplex PCR, and its TCRdb copy is limited to in-frame clones, with some not included. V, J and clone size were drawn from that table, and D and trimming were deduced from the DNA. Counted here are 160,000 or so clones, roughly 86% occurring once; the ten biggest clones make up roughly 1.4%. This clone was counted once. Trimming removed 5 bases from V and 0 bases from J; junction bases left unmatched: 3. Looked up from germline, CDR1 is SGHNT and CDR2 is YENEEA. This CDR3 contains 14 residues.

The material sequenced was peripheral blood. The source of this sequence is a woman between 45 and 65 years old with acute or convalescent COVID-19. The chain is built from TRBV11-3 and TRBJ1-1, with 7 bases aligning to TRBD1. Here the CDR3 reads CASSQDRLNTEAFF. For the CDR3, the DNA is TGTGCCAGCAGCCAGGACAGGTTGAACACTGAAGCTTTCTTT.